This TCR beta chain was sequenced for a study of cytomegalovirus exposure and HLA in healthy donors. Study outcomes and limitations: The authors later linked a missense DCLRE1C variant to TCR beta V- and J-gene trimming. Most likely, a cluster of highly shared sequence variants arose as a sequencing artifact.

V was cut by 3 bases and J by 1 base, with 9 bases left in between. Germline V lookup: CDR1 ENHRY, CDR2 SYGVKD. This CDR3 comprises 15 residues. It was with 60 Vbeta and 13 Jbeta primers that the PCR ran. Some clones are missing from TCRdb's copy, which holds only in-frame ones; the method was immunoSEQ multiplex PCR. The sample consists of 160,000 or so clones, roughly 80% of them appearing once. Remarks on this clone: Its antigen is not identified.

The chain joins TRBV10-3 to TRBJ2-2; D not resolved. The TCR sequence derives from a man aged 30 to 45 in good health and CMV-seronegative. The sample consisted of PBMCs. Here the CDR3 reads CAISDRGVNTGELFF. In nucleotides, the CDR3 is TGTGCCATCAGTGATCGCGGTGTGAACACCGGGGAGCTGTTTTTT.